Listed below are T cell receptor beta chains from one sample, sequenced in a study of regulatory T cells in long-lasting Graves disease. TCRdb ran MiXCR on the multiplex PCR reads and lists one entry per CDR3 protein. This table holds roughly 700,000 distinct CDR3 sequences, approximately 31% found once. The source was peripheral blood mononuclear cells (PBMCs), collected when the disease was refractory, from a patient treated with antithyroid drugs. All receptors come from a female donor with Graves disease. Both conserved end residues are part of each CDR3. Each record gives: J gene, CDR3 length, clone size, V gene, D gene, CDR3 protein, CDR3 DNA. D genes are given only for firm matches. Expanded clones get a size class; other rows say once, few or many, or leave the size out.

J gene: TRBJ2-2
CDR3 length: 15
clone size: many
V gene: TRBV2
D gene: TRBD2
CDR3 protein: CASSGLAGAVGELFF
CDR3 DNA: TGTGCCAGCAGTGGACTAGCGGGAGCGGTCGGGGAGCTGTTTTTT

J gene: TRBJ1-1
CDR3 length: 11
clone size: NA
V gene: TRBV20-1
D gene: NA
CDR3 protein: CSAQRSTEAFF
CDR3 DNA: TGCAGTGCTCAAAGGTCCACTGAAGCTTTCTTT

J gene: TRBJ2-1
CDR3 length: 15
clone size: NA
V gene: TRBV7-9
D gene: TRBD2
CDR3 protein: CASRPGRARYNEQFF
CDR3 DNA: TGTGCCAGCAGGCCGGGGAGGGCAAGATACAATGAGCAGTTCTTC

J gene: TRBJ1-2
CDR3 length: 15
clone size: many
V gene: TRBV28
D gene: NA
CDR3 protein: CASSTLRVLYYGYTF
CDR3 DNA: TGTGCCAGCAGCACACTCAGGGTTCTCTACTATGGCTACACCTTC

J gene: TRBJ2-2
CDR3 length: 12
clone size: NA
V gene: TRBV2
D gene: TRBD2
CDR3 protein: CASRGREWGLFF
CDR3 DNA: TGTGCCAGCAGGGGGCGGGAGTGGGGGCTGTTTTTT

J gene: TRBJ1-5
CDR3 length: 12
clone size: many
V gene: TRBV28
D gene: NA
CDR3 protein: CASSLTSQPQHF
CDR3 DNA: TGTGCCAGCAGTTTGACTAGTCAGCCCCAGCATTTT

J gene: TRBJ2-7
CDR3 length: 12
clone size: once
V gene: TRBV7-2
D gene: NA
CDR3 protein: CASSLAAKEQYF
CDR3 DNA: TGTGCCAGCAGCTTGGCCGCGAAGGAGCAGTACTTC

J gene: TRBJ1-1
CDR3 length: 15
clone size: NA
V gene: TRBV11-2
D gene: NA
CDR3 protein: CVSMAGAKVNTEAFF
CDR3 DNA: TGTGTCAGCATGGCAGGAGCTAAAGTGAACACTGAAGCTTTCTTT

J gene: TRBJ1-1
CDR3 length: 16
clone size: few
V gene: TRBV6-5
D gene: NA
CDR3 protein: CASSFSPLTGVAEAFF
CDR3 DNA: TGTGCCAGCAGTTTTTCCCCTTTGACAGGAGTGGCTGAAGCTTTCTTT

J gene: TRBJ1-2
CDR3 length: 14
clone size: NA
V gene: TRBV3-1
D gene: TRBD1
CDR3 protein: CASSQGTGGHGYTF
CDR3 DNA: TGTGCCAGCAGCCAAGGAACAGGGGGCCATGGCTACACCTTC

J gene: TRBJ1-1
CDR3 length: 16
clone size: NA
V gene: TRBV28
D gene: NA
CDR3 protein: CASSFVTGRVNTEAFF
CDR3 DNA: TGTGCCAGCAGTTTTGTAACAGGCAGGGTGAACACTGAAGCTTTCTTT

J gene: TRBJ1-1
CDR3 length: 15
clone size: few
V gene: TRBV7-9
D gene: TRBD1
CDR3 protein: CASSLWDSFGTEAFF
CDR3 DNA: TGTGCCAGCAGCCTATGGGACAGTTTCGGCACTGAAGCTTTCTTT

J gene: TRBJ2-7
CDR3 length: 15
clone size: once
V gene: TRBV20-1
D gene: TRBD2
CDR3 protein: CSAWGAGGSSYEQYF
CDR3 DNA: TGCAGTGCGTGGGGGGCGGGAGGTAGTTCCTACGAGCAGTACTTC

J gene: TRBJ2-2
CDR3 length: 15
clone size: NA
V gene: TRBV6-9
D gene: TRBD1
CDR3 protein: CASSSFGQGAKELFF
CDR3 DNA: TGTGCCAGCAGTTCATTCGGACAGGGGGCTAAGGAGCTGTTTTTT

J gene: TRBJ1-1
CDR3 length: 15
clone size: NA
V gene: TRBV7-9
D gene: TRBD1
CDR3 protein: CASSLQGAHGTEAFF
CDR3 DNA: TGTGCCAGCAGCTTACAGGGGGCGCACGGCACTGAAGCTTTCTTT

J gene: TRBJ2-5
CDR3 length: 18
clone size: many
V gene: TRBV11-2
D gene: TRBD2
CDR3 protein: CASSLDHLGAGLEETQYF
CDR3 DNA: TGTGCCAGCAGCTTAGACCACCTGGGAGCGGGATTAGAAGAGACCCAGTACTTC

J gene: TRBJ1-3
CDR3 length: 16
clone size: NA
V gene: TRBV7-2
D gene: TRBD1
CDR3 protein: CASSAGTGSSGNTIYF
CDR3 DNA: TGTGCCAGCAGCGCCGGGACAGGGAGCTCTGGAAACACCATATATTTT

J gene: TRBJ2-5
CDR3 length: 14
clone size: many
V gene: TRBV20-1
D gene: NA
CDR3 protein: CSARDPRGQETQYF
CDR3 DNA: TGCAGTGCTAGAGATCCCCGGGGGCAAGAGACCCAGTACTTC

J gene: TRBJ1-2
CDR3 length: 14
clone size: NA
V gene: TRBV20-1
D gene: TRBD1
CDR3 protein: CSASDRTSGYGYTF
CDR3 DNA: TGCAGTGCCTCGGACAGGACGTCTGGGTATGGCTACACCTTC

J gene: TRBJ1-2
CDR3 length: 17
clone size: NA
V gene: TRBV20-1
D gene: NA
CDR3 protein: CSARDLGGREVDYGYTF
CDR3 DNA: TGCAGTGCTAGAGACCTCGGGGGGAGGGAGGTCGACTATGGCTACACCTTC

J gene: TRBJ2-1
CDR3 length: 13
clone size: NA
V gene: TRBV28
D gene: NA
CDR3 protein: CASSFTRYNEQFF
CDR3 DNA: TGTGCCAGCAGTTTTACGAGGTACAATGAGCAGTTCTTC

J gene: TRBJ2-7
CDR3 length: 16
clone size: few
V gene: TRBV11-2
D gene: NA
CDR3 protein: CASSLDLRPRSYEQYF
CDR3 DNA: TGTGCCAGCAGCTTAGATCTAAGGCCCCGGTCGTACGAGCAGTACTTC

J gene: TRBJ2-2
CDR3 length: 15
clone size: few
V gene: TRBV11-2
D gene: NA
CDR3 protein: CASSFRGRGTGELFF
CDR3 DNA: TGTGCCAGCAGCTTTCGTGGGAGAGGCACCGGGGAGCTGTTTTTT

J gene: TRBJ2-7
CDR3 length: 16
clone size: NA
V gene: TRBV12-5
D gene: TRBD2
CDR3 protein: CASVDPGGSSPYEQYF
CDR3 DNA: TGTGCTAGTGTGGATCCGGGCGGGAGTTCCCCCTACGAGCAGTACTTC

J gene: TRBJ1-2
CDR3 length: 15
clone size: NA
V gene: TRBV5-4
D gene: TRBD1
CDR3 protein: CASSLKGQGDYGYTF
CDR3 DNA: TGTGCCAGCAGCTTGAAGGGGCAGGGGGACTATGGCTACACCTTC

J gene: TRBJ1-1
CDR3 length: 17
clone size: NA
V gene: TRBV5-5
D gene: NA
CDR3 protein: CASNYLGGEPMNTEAFF
CDR3 DNA: TGTGCCAGCAACTATTTGGGGGGAGAACCCATGAACACTGAAGCTTTCTTT

J gene: TRBJ1-2
CDR3 length: 18
clone size: NA
V gene: TRBV6-2/TRBV6-3
D gene: TRBD1
CDR3 protein: CASSPQRRDRDRGGGYTF
CDR3 DNA: TGTGCCAGCAGCCCTCAACGTCGAGACAGGGATCGTGGGGGAGGCTACACCTTC

J gene: TRBJ1-2
CDR3 length: 15
clone size: many
V gene: TRBV28
D gene: NA
CDR3 protein: CASSPNSGAAYGYTF
CDR3 DNA: TGTGCCAGCAGTCCAAACTCAGGGGCCGCCTATGGCTACACCTTC

J gene: TRBJ1-1
CDR3 length: 13
clone size: NA
V gene: TRBV6-1
D gene: TRBD1
CDR3 protein: CASSTGGDTEAFF
CDR3 DNA: TGTGCCAGCAGCACAGGGGGTGATACTGAAGCTTTCTTT

J gene: TRBJ1-5
CDR3 length: 14
clone size: many
V gene: TRBV6-5
D gene: NA
CDR3 protein: CASSWDPRGQPQHF
CDR3 DNA: TGTGCCAGCAGTTGGGACCCGCGGGGGCAGCCCCAGCATTTT

J gene: TRBJ1-1
CDR3 length: 16
clone size: few
V gene: TRBV10-3
D gene: TRBD1
CDR3 protein: CASTPQGGRWGTEAFF
CDR3 DNA: TGTGCCAGCACCCCCCAGGGGGGTCGTTGGGGCACTGAAGCTTTCTTT

J gene: TRBJ1-5
CDR3 length: 15
clone size: NA
V gene: TRBV11-1
D gene: TRBD1
CDR3 protein: CASSYGTGINQPQHF
CDR3 DNA: TGTGCCAGCAGCTATGGGACAGGGATCAATCAGCCCCAGCATTTT

J gene: TRBJ1-5
CDR3 length: 12
clone size: many
V gene: TRBV6-1
D gene: NA
CDR3 protein: CASSSRGQSWHF
CDR3 DNA: TGTGCCAGCAGCTCCAGAGGACAGTCATGGCATTTT

J gene: TRBJ2-1
CDR3 length: 15
clone size: NA
V gene: TRBV5-1
D gene: TRBD2
CDR3 protein: CASSLALAVVNEQFF
CDR3 DNA: TGCGCCAGCAGCTTGGCGCTAGCGGTCGTTAATGAGCAGTTCTTC

J gene: TRBJ1-2
CDR3 length: 14
clone size: few
V gene: TRBV6-5
D gene: NA
CDR3 protein: CASSYSASDYGYTF
CDR3 DNA: TGTGCCAGCAGTTACTCGGCATCGGACTATGGCTACACCTTC

J gene: TRBJ2-7
CDR3 length: 15
clone size: many
V gene: TRBV28
D gene: NA
CDR3 protein: CASSTWDMSSYEQYF
CDR3 DNA: TGTGCCAGCTCCACCTGGGACATGAGCTCCTACGAGCAGTACTTC